This T cell receptor beta chain is drawn from a study of naive and memory T cell subsets. Study-wide points: A clonotype means one alpha or beta sequence, not an alpha/beta pair. Naive repertoires, especially CD8, held a few larger clonotypes, possibly memory cells re-expressing CD45RA. The power law exponent of TCR abundance differed between naive and memory cells. Diversity fell and Gini index rose from naive through CM, EM, EMRA.

Germline CDR1 and CDR2: SGHTA and FQGNSA. V was trimmed by 2 bases and J by 0 bases, leaving 8 bases between them. The CDR3 covers 15 residues. This clonotype occurred a few times. Antigen: not known. Two oligonucleotides, mixed equimolar, formed the beta constant-region primer covering TRBC1 and TRBC2. Four rounds of PCR amplified the ligated cDNA using nested alpha and beta constant-region primers plus SP2. One entry per CDR3 protein, called by TCRdb with MiXCR from the UMI-ligation and nested PCR reads. Of roughly 150,000 distinct CDR3 sequences in the sample, roughly 23% were seen once. From the second PCR step, alpha and beta chains were amplified apart.

This clonotype was sampled from a human donor in good health. The sample comprised naive CD4+ T cells from blood. The genes are TRBV7-2 and TRBJ1-3; no clear D. The CDR3 loop is CASSLSASSGNTIYF. Here the CDR3 DNA reads TGTGCCAGCAGCTTAAGTGCGAGCTCTGGAAACACCATATATTTT.